This TCR beta chain was identified in a study of T cell changes during pregnancy in multiple sclerosis. This table comes from immunoSEQ multiplex PCR, and its TCRdb copy is limited to in-frame clones, with some not included. The table records fewer than 50,000 clones, 90% of them present only once. The germline gives CDR1 SGHAT, CDR2 FQNNGV. CDR3 length: 13 residues. V gave up 5 bases and J gave up 4 bases, with 10 bases separating them. The chain is built from TRBV11-2 and TRBJ2-3, with TRBD2 as a possible D gene (6 bases). This TCR came from a female donor with multiple sclerosis, enrolled in a pregnancy study. The specimen was CD8+ T cells from peripheral blood mononuclear cells, collected in the first trimester of pregnancy. The CDR3 DNA follows: TGTGCCAGCAGCCCAGGGACTGCAGATACGCAGTATTTT. It encodes CASSPGTADTQYF.